This T cell receptor beta chain was profiled in a study of T cell repertoires in cytomegalovirus infection. Overall study context: HLA-B-restricted CMV epitopes that are well studied were used alongside recently identified HLA-C-restricted ones. Public TCR beta signatures marked donors with CMV infection and the matching HLA. Study observations and caveats: Carriers of CMV and the relevant HLA type were discriminated by public TCR beta frequency. In two of eight donors, the top clonotype was HLA-C-restricted CMV-specific.

Germline CDR1 reads SGHTA; CDR2 reads FQGNSA. Trimming removed 3 bases from V and 5 bases from J; junction bases left unmatched: 12. The CDR3 runs 17 residues. Note on this clonotype: Its antigen is currently unknown.

TCRdb reanalysed the reads using MiXCR and keeps one entry per CDR3 protein. The sample holds about 830,000 distinct CDR3 sequences, 32% seen once. This chain links TRBV7-2 with TRBJ2-1, with 8 bases that match TRBD1. This clonotype was sampled from a human donor in good health (CMV status not recorded). Some clones in this sample may be carry-over from other donors' samples. The specimen was cultured CD8+ T cells from PBMCs, collected from culture after CMV antigen stimulation. The CDR3 DNA sequence: TGTGCCAGCAGCTTGCAGGGGGCGACAGAAATCGACAATGAGCAGTTCTTC. Translated, it gives CASSLQGATEIDNEQFF.